The 8 T cell receptor beta chains presented below share a single source sample, sequenced in a study of blood T cell repertoires in COVID-19. Sequenced by immunoSEQ multiplex PCR; TCRdb stores in-frame clones only, minus some. The table has about 220,000 clones, about 80% seen once; the top ten hold 2% to 2.5%. The sample comprised peripheral blood. The receptor set was obtained from a woman aged 60-70 years with acute or convalescent COVID-19.

V and J are TRBV5-1 and TRBJ2-3; 11 bases match TRBD2. J gave up 5 bases and V 6 bases, and 8 bases lay outside the gene matches. CDR3 length: 15 residues. CDR1 and CDR2 (germline): SGHRS, YFSETQ. CDR3 in amino acids: CASTETSGVRDTQYF. The CDR3 bases are TGCGCCAGCACCGAGACTAGCGGGGTGAGAGATACGCAGTATTTT.

The chain recombines TRBV2 with TRBJ2-1, with D hard to call. Trimming cost V 7 bases and J 8 bases, with 9 bases left between them. The CDR3 spans 11 residues. CDR1 is SNHLY, CDR2 FYNNEI, per germline. CDR3 region: CASKMEHEQFF. The CDR3 bases are TGTGCCAGCAAGATGGAGCATGAGCAGTTCTTC.

The V call is TRBV19, the J call TRBJ2-7; a possible D gene is TRBD1 (6 bases). Germline V gives CDR1 LNHDA, CDR2 SQIVND (reference sequence). CDR3 length: 14 amino acids. Trimming pared 4 bases from V and 2 bases from J, leaving 12 bases between. CDR3 residues: CASSRPGAPYEQYF. The CDR3 nucleotides read TGTGCCAGTAGTAGGCCAGGGGCGCCCTACGAGCAGTACTTC.

This clone was counted only a few times. V usage is TRBV19 and J usage is TRBJ1-1, with no clear D. The V end lost 6 bases, the J end lost 3 bases, and 14 bases lay between the germline ends. Germline CDR1 and CDR2: LNHDA and SQIVND (reference sequence). The CDR3 has 14 amino acids. CDR3 sequence (DNA): TGTGCCAGTAGCAGCAGGTCCGGTGACACTGAAGCTTTCTTT. It yields the protein CASSSRSGDTEAFF.

The V and J genes are TRBV5-4 and TRBJ2-7; 15 positions agree with TRBD2. Trimming at V came to 4 bases and at J to 4 bases, leaving 6 bases not matched to a gene. CDR1 is SGHNT, CDR2 YYREEE, per germline (reference sequence). The CDR3 loop spans 16 amino acids. CDR3 loop: CASSPRTSGGVYEQYF. The CDR3 region has the DNA TGTGCCAGCAGCCCGCGGACTAGCGGGGGGGTGTACGAGCAGTACTTC.

The sample holds one count of this clone. The chain recombines TRBV5-4 with TRBJ1-1; 7 nucleotides match TRBD1. The CDR3 extends over 16 amino acids. The J segment lost 2 bases and the V segment lost 0 bases, leaving 7 bases of the junction unmatched. Germline V lookup: CDR1 SGHNT, CDR2 YYREEE (reference sequence). The CDR3: CASSLGPGQINTEAFF. CDR3 in DNA: TGTGCCAGCAGCTTGGGTCCGGGACAGATTAACACTGAAGCTTTCTTT.

The J gene is TRBJ1-5, the V gene TRBV6-2 or TRBV6-3; tentatively, D is TRBD1 (5 bases). Trimming removed 0 bases from V and 0 bases from J, with 12 bases in between. Per germline, CDR1 MNHEY and CDR2 SVGEGT. CDR3 length: 17 residues. CDR3 sequence: CASSYSESGSSNQPQHF. The DNA for the CDR3 is TGTGCCAGCAGTTACTCCGAATCAGGGTCTAGCAATCAGCCCCAGCATTTT.

The chain recombines TRBV5-1 with TRBJ2-2; TRBD2 is a possible D gene (5 bases). Trimming stripped 2 bases from V and 3 bases from J, with 11 bases between. Germline assignment: CDR1 SGHRS and CDR2 YFSETQ. The CDR3 sequence is 15 residues long. CDR3 nucleotides: TGCGCCAGCAGCTTCGAGGGTCTTGACACCGGGGAGCTGTTTTTT. It codes for CASSFEGLDTGELFF. Looking up the rest from reference TRBV5-1 and TRBJ2-2 gives the full variable domain: KAGVTQTPRYLIKTRGQQVTLSCSPISGHRSVSWYQQTPGQGLQFLFEYFSETQRNKGNFPGRFSGRQFSNSRSEMNVSTLELGDSALYLCASSFEGLDTGELFFGEGSRLTVL.